The rows below give T cell receptor beta chains drawn from one sample of a study of cytomegalovirus exposure and HLA in healthy donors. The assay was immunoSEQ multiplex PCR, and TCRdb's table has in-frame clones only and misses some. The table shows 130,000 or so clones, with 84% occurring only once. Material for sequencing was PBMCs. The receptors come from a woman younger than 30 in good health and CMV-seropositive. Each CDR3 is given with its conserved first and last residue. The D gene is left open where the match is weak. Clone size appears in some rows only: once, few, many, or a class for an expanded clone.

>TRBJ2-7|NA|NA|TRBV6-5
CASSPLDSPYEQYF
TGTGCCAGCAGCCCCCTCGACAGCCCCTACGAGCAGTACTTC
>TRBJ2-2|TRBD2|NA|TRBV7-3
CASSKASGETGELFF
TGTGCCAGCAGCAAAGCTAGCGGGGAAACCGGGGAGCTGTTTTTT
>TRBJ1-3|NA|NA|TRBV21-1
CASSNPLGGQQLGNTIYF
TGTGCCAGCAGCAACCCCTTAGGGGGACAGCAACTTGGAAACACCATATATTTT
>TRBJ2-3|NA|NA|TRBV11-2
CASSQGDTQYF
TGTGCCAGCAGCCAGGGGGATACGCAGTATTTT
>TRBJ2-2|TRBD1|NA|TRBV7-9
CASSLGTTGITGELFF
TGTGCCAGCAGCTTAGGGACGACAGGGATCACCGGGGAGCTGTTTTTT
>TRBJ1-4|NA|NA|TRBV18
CASSKRTSATNEKLFF
TGTGCCAGCTCAAAGAGGACATCTGCAACTAATGAAAAACTGTTTTTT
>TRBJ2-2|TRBD1|NA|TRBV10-1
CASSAGTGGTGELFF
TGCGCCAGCAGTGCCGGGACAGGGGGCACCGGGGAGCTGTTTTTT
>TRBJ2-3|TRBD1|NA|TRBV29-1
CSDMQGDADTQYF
TGCAGCGATATGCAGGGGGACGCAGATACGCAGTATTTT
>TRBJ2-7|TRBD2|NA|TRBV5-4
CASSLGLAGDSLVEQYF
TGTGCCAGCAGCTTGGGGCTAGCGGGGGACTCGTTGGTCGAGCAGTACTTC
>TRBJ2-3|TRBD1|NA|TRBV2
CASRGQGAGDTQYF
TGTGCCAGCAGAGGACAGGGGGCAGGAGATACGCAGTATTTT
>TRBJ2-1|TRBD2|NA|TRBV5-5
CASSLASSGGNEQFF
TGTGCCAGCAGCTTGGCGTCTAGCGGGGGGAATGAGCAGTTCTTC
>TRBJ2-1|NA|NA|TRBV2
CASSEEGRSSYNEQFF
TGTGCCAGCAGTGAAGAAGGTAGGAGCTCCTACAATGAGCAGTTCTTC
>TRBJ1-1|NA|NA|TRBV7-6
CASSLDLGGAEAFF
TGTGCCAGCAGCTTAGACTTAGGGGGGGCTGAAGCTTTCTTT
>TRBJ2-3|TRBD2|NA|TRBV7-2
CASRPPGLARTDTQYF
TGTGCCAGCAGACCCCCGGGACTAGCGCGCACAGATACGCAGTATTTT
>TRBJ1-4|NA|NA|TRBV2
CASRADRREKLFF
TGTGCCAGCAGGGCAGACAGGCGGGAAAAACTGTTTTTT
>TRBJ2-2|TRBD2|many|TRBV6-1
CASSEASGGAGELFF
TGTGCCAGCAGTGAAGCTAGCGGGGGGGCCGGGGAGCTGTTTTTT
>TRBJ1-2|TRBD1|NA|TRBV30
CAWRRGQPLNGYTF
TGTGCCTGGAGGAGGGGACAGCCCCTGAATGGCTACACCTTC
>TRBJ2-5|NA|NA|TRBV25-1
CASSDSDRQETQYF
TGTGCCAGCAGTGATTCTGACAGGCAAGAGACCCAGTACTTC
>TRBJ1-4|TRBD1|NA|TRBV11-2
CASSAPRTGRNEKLFF
TGTGCCAGCAGCGCCCCTCGGACAGGGAGGAACGAAAAACTGTTTTTT
>TRBJ2-7|NA|once|TRBV27
CASSLWQGTSYEQYF
TGTGCCAGCAGTTTATGGCAGGGGACCTCCTACGAGCAGTACTTC
>TRBJ1-1|NA|NA|TRBV4-2
CASSQDMANTEAFF
TGTGCCAGCAGCCAAGATATGGCGAACACTGAAGCTTTCTTT
>TRBJ1-4|TRBD1|few|TRBV6-5
CASSRNTGVREKLFF
TGTGCCAGCAGCAGAAATACAGGGGTTCGGGAAAAACTGTTTTTT
>TRBJ1-1|NA|once|TRBV7-6
CASSYGEDTEAFF
TGTGCCAGCAGCTACGGCGAGGACACTGAAGCTTTCTTT
>TRBJ2-7|NA|NA|TRBV5-1
CASSLDWGDYEQYF
TGCGCCAGCAGCTTGGATTGGGGAGACTACGAGCAGTACTTC
>TRBJ2-5|NA|NA|TRBV9
CASSPRTRGETQYF
TGTGCCAGCAGCCCCCGGACTAGGGGGGAGACCCAGTACTTC
>TRBJ2-5|TRBD2|NA|TRBV9
CASSPGTSGGQETQYF
TGTGCCAGCAGCCCAGGGACTAGCGGGGGGCAAGAGACCCAGTACTTC
>TRBJ1-2|NA|once|TRBV5-1
CASSPGGAVYGYTF
TGCGCCAGCAGCCCGGGGGGGGCTGTCTATGGCTACACCTTC
>TRBJ2-3|NA|NA|TRBV19
CASKRQAYTDTQYF
TGTGCCAGTAAAAGACAGGCCTACACAGATACGCAGTATTTT
>TRBJ2-3|TRBD1|NA|TRBV29-1
CSVTRGTGGIGTQYF
TGCAGCGTGACCCGGGGGACAGGGGGAATAGGTACGCAGTATTTT
>TRBJ2-5|TRBD1|NA|TRBV27
CASSSGTGGFGTQYF
TGTGCCAGCAGTTCCGGGACAGGGGGCTTCGGGACCCAGTACTTC
>TRBJ2-7|TRBD2|NA|TRBV25-1
CASSAAWVGGEGHEQYF
TGTGCCAGCTCGGCCGCCTGGGTCGGCGGGGAGGGCCACGAGCAGTACTTC
>TRBJ2-3|NA|few|TRBV7-3
CASSLTGLEGTDTQYF
TGTGCCAGCAGCTTAACCGGCCTGGAGGGCACAGATACGCAGTATTTT
>TRBJ1-1|NA|NA|TRBV18
CASSPASVPMNTEAFF
TGTGCCAGCTCACCGGCTTCAGTTCCCATGAACACTGAAGCTTTCTTT
>TRBJ1-2|NA|NA|TRBV18
CASSSDRAEGYGYTF
TGTGCCAGCTCATCGGACAGAGCGGAAGGCTATGGCTACACCTTC
>TRBJ1-1|NA|once|TRBV7-6
CASSFGRGEEAFF
TGTGCCAGCAGCTTCGGGAGAGGGGAAGAAGCTTTCTTT
>TRBJ2-7|NA|NA|TRBV7-6
CASSSYNSYEQYF
TGTGCCAGCAGCTCGTACAACTCCTACGAGCAGTACTTC
>TRBJ2-5|TRBD2|NA|TRBV9
CASSPGLAGETQYF
TGTGCCAGCAGCCCGGGACTAGCAGGGGAGACCCAGTACTTC
>TRBJ1-4|NA|NA|TRBV4-1
CASSSQETTNEKLFF
TGCGCCAGCAGCTCACAGGAAACAACTAATGAAAAACTGTTTTTT
>TRBJ1-2|TRBD1|NA|TRBV30
CAWSTGAGYTF
TGTGCCTGGAGTACAGGGGCTGGCTACACCTTC
>TRBJ2-7|NA|NA|TRBV5-1
CASSLSPSGAAYEQYF
TGCGCCAGTTCCCTAAGCCCTTCAGGGGCCGCTTACGAGCAGTACTTC
>TRBJ2-7|NA|NA|TRBV6-5
CASRSTGHPYEQYF
TGTGCCAGCAGATCAACAGGACACCCCTACGAGCAGTACTTC
>TRBJ1-2|NA|NA|TRBV5-6
CASSLGVGGYGYTF
TGTGCCAGCAGCTTGGGGGTCGGGGGTTATGGCTACACCTTC
>TRBJ2-7|NA|NA|TRBV28
CASSPSGDSYEQYF
TGTGCCAGCAGTCCCTCAGGGGACTCCTACGAGCAGTACTTC
>TRBJ2-5|TRBD2|NA|TRBV5-1
CASSLAVQLGGETQYF
TGCGCCAGCAGCTTGGCCGTTCAACTGGGGGGGGAGACCCAGTACTTC
>TRBJ2-3|NA|NA|TRBV6-4
CASSDAATDTQYF
TGTGCCAGCAGTGACGCCGCGACAGATACGCAGTATTTT
>TRBJ2-1|TRBD1|NA|TRBV7-9
CASSSRTGHGEQFF
TGTGCCAGCAGCTCTCGGACAGGGCATGGTGAGCAGTTCTTC
>TRBJ1-3|NA|NA|TRBV5-1
CASTTVGGSGNTIYF
TGCGCCAGCACCACCGTCGGGGGCTCTGGAAACACCATATATTTT